A selection of T cell receptor beta chains follows, all from one sample in a study of T-cell reconstitution after alpha-beta-depleted transplantation in children. TCRdb reanalysed the PCR reads using MiXCR and keeps one entry per CDR3 protein. The repertoire includes more than 500,000 distinct CDR3 sequences, over 9.5% of them detected once, and 12% to 15% sits in the top ten. This sample comprised PBMCs, mostly from graft donor cells, obtained 180 days after TCRalphabeta/CD19-depleted stem cell transplant. The source of these receptors is a female patient under 10 years old who had a stem cell transplant for aplastic anemia, so the T cells may come from the graft donor. The CDR3 runs from the conserved cysteine through the conserved F or W.

J	V	CDR3
TRBJ1-5	TRBV6-2/TRBV6-3	CASRDRDRGPDYGQPQHF
TRBJ1-1	TRBV20-1	CSASRDHPEAFF
TRBJ2-1	TRBV29-1	CSVQNLYDRPDYNEQFF
TRBJ2-5	TRBV6-1	CASSERGASGVGETQYF
TRBJ2-3	TRBV7-8	CASSPTSARPDTQYF
TRBJ2-2	TRBV20-1	CSAGVAGDTGELFF
TRBJ2-7	TRBV27	CASSLSSSSSHEQYF
TRBJ2-1	TRBV4-1	CASSHHLAGGYNEQFF
TRBJ2-1	TRBV5-1	CASSRLSGTSGSSYNEQFF
TRBJ2-4	TRBV20-1	CSAPRTLNIQYF
TRBJ2-5	TRBV29-1	CSVEDYWGDKFQETQYF
TRBJ1-2	TRBV12-3/TRBV12-4	CASSPYRGLYGYTF
TRBJ2-2	TRBV5-1	CASSLRNPTGELFF
TRBJ1-2	TRBV5-1	CASSLEEQGRNYGYTF
TRBJ2-2	TRBV3-1	CASNFSAEGTSSPGELFF
TRBJ2-3	TRBV12-3/TRBV12-4	CASSLTTDRGSHTSGRAAGDTQYF
TRBJ2-3	TRBV7-9	CASSLRDRSPDTQYF
TRBJ1-3	TRBV28	CASITSGGNTIYF
TRBJ1-5	TRBV4-2	CASSQEGSGEYQPQHF
TRBJ2-5	TRBV5-1	CASSTGTSGETQYF
TRBJ2-5	TRBV11-2	CASRYREWLDQETQYF
TRBJ2-1	TRBV5-1	CASSPGLAGKNEQFF
TRBJ2-2	TRBV29-1	CSVALGAVTGELFF
TRBJ2-7	TRBV5-1	CASSTTDSTYEQYF
TRBJ1-1	TRBV5-1	CASRLGVNTEAFF
TRBJ2-6	TRBV2	CASIGSQAGANVLTF
TRBJ2-1	TRBV7-2	CASSLVASGIYNEQFF
TRBJ2-1	TRBV4-3	CASSSSGRQYNEQFF
TRBJ2-2	TRBV5-1	CASSLTVGNTGELFF
TRBJ2-5	TRBV20-1	CSARDRGSGRLAQYF
TRBJ2-4	TRBV20-1	CSAGGPPKNIQYF
TRBJ1-5	TRBV6-1	CASKLYVDYMRQGDQPQHF
TRBJ2-1	TRBV4-3	CASSQDRRLAGSNEQFF
TRBJ1-6	TRBV12-3/TRBV12-4	CASNTLGLSNSPLHF
TRBJ2-1	TRBV20-1	CSARPGTSAYNEQFF
TRBJ2-2	TRBV13	CASSGLGGTGELFF
TRBJ2-7	TRBV15	CATSRGTDYEQYF
TRBJ1-1	TRBV6-2/TRBV6-3	CASSIHNHTEAFF
TRBJ2-1	TRBV12-3/TRBV12-4	CASSLFRNNEQFF
TRBJ2-5	TRBV5-1	CASSEGGRETQYF
TRBJ1-5	TRBV5-1	CASSFTGMGNQPQHF
TRBJ1-1	TRBV29-1	CSVPRTYLNTEAFF
TRBJ1-4	TRBV5-5	CASSSSGLGREKLFF
TRBJ1-2	TRBV2	CASSRDRSYGYTF
TRBJ2-3	TRBV5-6	CASSPLTGWPDTQYF